This section outlines one TCR beta chain sequence together with its context. Its specificity is unknown. The time point: cycle 4 day 1 (C4D1), after five to seven weeks of nivolumab. Every patient experienced relapse after autologous stem cell transplantation, and brentuximab vedotin exposure varied. The data were taken from a study of PD-1 blockade in classical Hodgkin lymphoma. TCRdb keeps only in-frame clones here, not all; method: immunoSEQ multiplex PCR. In the table there are over 85,000 clones, about 93% of which are singletons. The CDR3 loop spans 14 amino acids. Germline V gene sequence: CDR1 MDHEN, CDR2 SYDVKM. Between the trimmed V and J ends, which lost 8 bases and 5 bases, there was a span of 18 bases. Overall study findings and caveats: CD8+ TCR diversity did not rise significantly by C4D1, unlike CD4+.

Source: peripheral blood mononuclear cells (PBMCs), taken before the fourth cycle of nivolumab. The TCR comes from a human donor with classical Hodgkin lymphoma. This chain links TRBV28 with TRBJ1-1; the D gene is possibly TRBD1 (5 bases). Written as DNA, the CDR3 is TGTGCCAGCCCCGGACATGGGCACTCTACTGAAGCTTTCTTT. This codes for CASPGHGHSTEAFF. The whole variable domain, filled in from reference TRBV28 and TRBJ1-1, reads DVKVTQSSRYLVKRTGEKVFLECVQDMDHENMFWYRQDPGLGLRLIYFSYDVKMKEKGDIPEGYSVSREKKERFSLILESASTNQTSMYLCASPGHGHSTEAFFGQGTRLTVV.